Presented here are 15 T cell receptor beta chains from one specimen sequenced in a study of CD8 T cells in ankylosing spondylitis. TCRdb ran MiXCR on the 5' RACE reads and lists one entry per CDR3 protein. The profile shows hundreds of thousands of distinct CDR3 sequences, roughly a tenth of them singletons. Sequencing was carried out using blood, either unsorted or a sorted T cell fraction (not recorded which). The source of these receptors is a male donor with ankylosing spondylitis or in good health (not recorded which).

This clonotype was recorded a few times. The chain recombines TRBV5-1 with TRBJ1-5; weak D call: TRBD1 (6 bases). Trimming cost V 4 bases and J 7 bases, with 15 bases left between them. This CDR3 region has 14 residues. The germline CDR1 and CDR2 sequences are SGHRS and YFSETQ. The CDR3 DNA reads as TGCGCCAGCAGCACCGACGGCGGACAGCAGCCCCAGCATTTT. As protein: CASSTDGGQQPQHF.

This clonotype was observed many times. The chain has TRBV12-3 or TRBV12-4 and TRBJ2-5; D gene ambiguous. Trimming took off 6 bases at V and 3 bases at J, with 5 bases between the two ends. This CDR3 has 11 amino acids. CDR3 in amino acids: CASSPKETQYF. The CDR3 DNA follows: TGTGCCAGCAGCCCGAAAGAGACCCAGTACTTC.

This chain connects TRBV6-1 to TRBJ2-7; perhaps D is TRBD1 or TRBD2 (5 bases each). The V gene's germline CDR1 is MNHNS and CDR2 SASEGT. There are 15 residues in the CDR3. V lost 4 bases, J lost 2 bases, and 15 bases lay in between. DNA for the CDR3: TGTGCCAGCAGTGGGGGCCCGGGACGAGCCTACGAGCAGTACTTC. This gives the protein CASSGGPGRAYEQYF.

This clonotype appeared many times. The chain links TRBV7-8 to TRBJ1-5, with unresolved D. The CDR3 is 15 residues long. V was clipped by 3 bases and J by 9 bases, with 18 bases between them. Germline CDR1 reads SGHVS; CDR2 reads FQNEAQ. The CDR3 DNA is TGTGCCAGCAGCTTGGGCGGCCAGCCGGGGATGCCCCAGCATTTT. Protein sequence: CASSLGGQPGMPQHF.

This chain's CDR3 is CASSGGAGGPGDTQYF. CDR3 in DNA: TGTGCCAGCAGCGGGGGAGCGGGGGGGCCTGGAGATACGCAGTATTTT. The chain has TRBV9 and TRBJ2-3; 10 positions agree with TRBD2. CDR1 is SGDLS and CDR2 is YYNGEE in the germline V gene. Trimming took 3 bases from V and 5 from J; bases not matched to a gene: 9. The CDR3 extends over 16 amino acids.

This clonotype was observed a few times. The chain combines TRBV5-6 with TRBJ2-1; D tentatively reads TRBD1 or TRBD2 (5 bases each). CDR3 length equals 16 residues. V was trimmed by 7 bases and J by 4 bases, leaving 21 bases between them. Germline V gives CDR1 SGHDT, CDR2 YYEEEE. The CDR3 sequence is CASALNSGTEYNEQFF. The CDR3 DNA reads TGTGCCAGCGCCTTAAACTCCGGGACGGAATACAATGAGCAGTTCTTC.

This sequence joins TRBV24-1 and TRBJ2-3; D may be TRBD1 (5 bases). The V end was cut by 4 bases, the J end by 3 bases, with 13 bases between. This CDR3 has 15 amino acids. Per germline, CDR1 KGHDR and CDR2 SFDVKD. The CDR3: CATSDTPRGTDTQYF. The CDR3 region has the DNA TGTGCCACCAGTGACACTCCTAGGGGTACAGATACGCAGTATTTT.

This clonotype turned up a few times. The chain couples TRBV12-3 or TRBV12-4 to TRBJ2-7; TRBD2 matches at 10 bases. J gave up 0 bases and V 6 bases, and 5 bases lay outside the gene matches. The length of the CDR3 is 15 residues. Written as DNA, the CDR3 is TGTGCCAGCAGCCAAGGGACTAGCGCCTCCTACGAGCAGTACTTC. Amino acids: CASSQGTSASYEQYF.

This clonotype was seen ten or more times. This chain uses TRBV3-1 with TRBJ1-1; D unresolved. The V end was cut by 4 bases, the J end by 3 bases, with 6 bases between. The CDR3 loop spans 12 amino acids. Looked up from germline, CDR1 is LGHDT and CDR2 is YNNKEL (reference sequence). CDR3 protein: CASSLDYTEAFF. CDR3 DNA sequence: TGTGCCAGCAGCCTGGATTACACTGAAGCTTTCTTT.

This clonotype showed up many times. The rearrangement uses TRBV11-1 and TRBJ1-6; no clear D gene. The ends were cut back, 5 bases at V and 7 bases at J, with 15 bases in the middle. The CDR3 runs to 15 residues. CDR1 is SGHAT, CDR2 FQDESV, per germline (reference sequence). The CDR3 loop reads CASSPIGSDNSPLHF. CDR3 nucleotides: TGTGCCAGCAGCCCGATCGGGAGCGACAATTCACCCCTCCACTTT.

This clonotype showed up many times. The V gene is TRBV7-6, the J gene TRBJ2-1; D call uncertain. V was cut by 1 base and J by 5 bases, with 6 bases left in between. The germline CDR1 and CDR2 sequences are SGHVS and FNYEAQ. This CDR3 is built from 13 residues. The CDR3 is CASSLDANNEQFF. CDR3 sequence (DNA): TGTGCCAGCAGCTTAGACGCGAACAATGAGCAGTTCTTC.

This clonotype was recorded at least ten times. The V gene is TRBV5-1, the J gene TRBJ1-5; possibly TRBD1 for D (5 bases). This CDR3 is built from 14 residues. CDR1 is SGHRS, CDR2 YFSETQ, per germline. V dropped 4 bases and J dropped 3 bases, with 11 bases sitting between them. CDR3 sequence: CASSIGTANQPQHF. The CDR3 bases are TGCGCCAGCAGCATTGGGACCGCCAATCAGCCCCAGCATTTT.

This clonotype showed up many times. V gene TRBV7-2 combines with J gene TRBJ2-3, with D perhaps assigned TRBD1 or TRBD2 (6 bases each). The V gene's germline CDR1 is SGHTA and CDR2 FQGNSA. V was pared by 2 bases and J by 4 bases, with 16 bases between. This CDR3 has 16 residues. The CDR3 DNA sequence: TGTGCCAGCAGCTTATACACGGGGGCCCCCGCAGATACGCAGTATTTT. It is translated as CASSLYTGAPADTQYF.

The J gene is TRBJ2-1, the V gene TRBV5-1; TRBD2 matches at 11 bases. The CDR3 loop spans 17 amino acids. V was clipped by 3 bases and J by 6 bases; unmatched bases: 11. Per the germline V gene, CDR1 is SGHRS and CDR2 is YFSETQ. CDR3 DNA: TGCGCCAGCAGCTCATCACCTAGCGGGGGGATCTTCAATGAGCAGTTCTTC. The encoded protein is CASSSSPSGGIFNEQFF.

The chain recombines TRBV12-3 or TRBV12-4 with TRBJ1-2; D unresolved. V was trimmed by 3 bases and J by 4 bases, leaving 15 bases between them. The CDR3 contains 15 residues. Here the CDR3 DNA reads TGTGCCAGCAGTTTCCCCGGACGGGGTGTCTATGGCTACACCTTC. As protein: CASSFPGRGVYGYTF.